This record looks at one T cell receptor beta chain sequence and its context. Its antigen is still unknown. The CDR3 loop spans 13 amino acids. The V and J ends lost 4 bases and 2 bases respectively, with 6 bases between them. Using immunoSEQ multiplex PCR, the repertoire was profiled, and TCRdb retains in-frame clones only, with some absent. The sample has 90,000 to 95,000 clones, 88% seen once; the top ten hold 15% to 20%. This sample stems from a study of T cell responses to AZD1222 COVID-19 vaccine. Study background: Second doses were pooled across both intervals (about 4 or about 12 weeks). Overall study results and limits: The donor group comprised mostly white British people and more females; the analysis possibly underestimated clonal diversity.

This receptor was taken from an adult in good health. The source material was peripheral blood, sampled on day 0 of AZD1222 vaccination. The chain joins TRBV12-3 or TRBV12-4 to TRBJ1-5; D is unclear. The CDR3 nucleotides read TGTGCCAGCAGTTCGGACGGCAATCAGCCCCAGCATTTT. Protein sequence: CASSSDGNQPQHF.